This TCR beta chain was captured by sequencing in a study of somatic mutations in cytotoxic T cells in rheumatoid arthritis. Study context: Before any treatment began, about 30 ml EDTA peripheral blood was collected from patients right after diagnosis.

Findings of the study overall: A single CD8+ clone exceeded 20% of CD8+ cells in 8 of 65 patients. For rheumatoid arthritis patients, CD8+ clonality increased with age, whereas it did not in healthy controls.

Assay used: immunoSEQ multiplex PCR; TCRdb lists only in-frame clones, some missing. This table has roughly 15,000 clones, roughly 73% appearing once. Positive selection with magnetic beads achieved the isolation of CD4+ and CD8+ cells, followed by a flow cytometry check of purity. This clone is a singleton in its sample. The antigen remains unidentified. Germline V gives CDR1 SGDLS, CDR2 YYNGEE. With V trimmed by 0 bases and J by 4 bases, 2 bases remained unmatched. This CDR3 is built from 15 residues. The J gene is TRBJ1-5, the V gene TRBV9; TRBD1 aligns across 9 bases. This TCR was sampled from an adult with rheumatoid arthritis. Sequenced material: CD8+ T cells sorted from blood. The CDR3 sequence: CASSVVGTGNQPQHF. The CDR3, as DNA: TGTGCCAGCAGCGTAGTTGGGACAGGGAATCAGCCCCAGCATTTT. Using reference TRBV9 and TRBJ1-5 for the parts outside the CDR3, the full variable domain is DSGVTQTPKHLITATGQRVTLRCSPRSGDLSVYWYQQSLDQGLQFLIQYYNGEERAKGNILERFSAQQFPDLHSELNLSSLELGDSALYFCASSVVGTGNQPQHFGDGTRLSIL.